This TCR beta chain derives from a study of T cells expressing NK-cell markers. For the study at large: One of eight sequenced donors was HCMV-seronegative; the other seven were seropositive.

Broader study findings: Dominant NKG2C+ clonotype frequencies of about 1.0-7.0% of CD8+ T cells were measured in over 5 donors. A few donors showed these clonotypes also leading the CD3+CD56-NKG2C+ fraction.

Notes on this clonotype: Its cognate antigen is unknown.

Beta-chain TCR cDNA was generated via 5'RACE template switching with UMIs. TCRdb processed the 5' RACE reads again and assigns one entry to each CDR3 protein, with no DNA. The sample totals about 180,000 distinct CDR3 sequences. The CDR3 loop spans 14 amino acids. CDR1 and CDR2 (germline): SQVTM, ANQGSEA. The sample consisted of blood T cells: a sorted CD56 or NKG2C T cell subset, CD4+ or CD8+ T cells, or bulk PBMC T cells (not recorded which). This receptor was identified in a woman aged 18 to 75 in good health. This rearrangement joins TRBV29-1 to TRBJ2-7; the TRBD2 assignment by TCRdb is unverifiable without DNA. The CDR3 is CSVDSLGRASEQYF.